This T cell receptor beta chain was captured in a study of spatial heterogeneity in lung cancer. This clonotype was recorded at least ten times. As to time point: sample taken at primary tumor resection. V lost 2 bases, J lost 7 bases, and 1 base stayed unmatched. Looked up from germline, CDR1 is MNHEY and CDR2 is SVGEGT. This CDR3 is built from 15 residues. Each TCR cDNA molecule bore a unique molecular identifier. One entry per CDR3 protein results from TCRdb running MiXCR on the 5' RACE reads. The table includes about 8,000 distinct CDR3 sequences, 9.7% detected once. The chain joins TRBV6-2 or TRBV6-3 to TRBJ2-1; 14 positions agree with TRBD2. This clonotype was obtained from a male donor with early-stage non-small cell lung cancer. The specimen comprised normal lung tissue next to the tumor, sampled at surgery. The CDR3 protein is CASSYRTSGGNEQFF. The CDR3 coding sequence is TGTGCCAGCAGTTACCGGACTAGCGGGGGGAATGAGCAGTTCTTC.